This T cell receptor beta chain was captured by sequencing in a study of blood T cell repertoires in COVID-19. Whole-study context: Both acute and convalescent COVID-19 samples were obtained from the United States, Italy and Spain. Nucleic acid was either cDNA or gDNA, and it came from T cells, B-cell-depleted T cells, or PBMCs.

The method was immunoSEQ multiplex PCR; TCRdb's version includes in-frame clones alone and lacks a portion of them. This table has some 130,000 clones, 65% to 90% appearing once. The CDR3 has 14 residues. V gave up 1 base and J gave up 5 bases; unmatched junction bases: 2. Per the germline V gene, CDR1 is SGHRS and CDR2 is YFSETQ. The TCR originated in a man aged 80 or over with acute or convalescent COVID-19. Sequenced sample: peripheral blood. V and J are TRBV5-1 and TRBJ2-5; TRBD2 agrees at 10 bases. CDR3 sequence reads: CASSLTSGAETQYF. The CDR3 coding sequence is TGCGCCAGCAGCTTGACTAGCGGGGCGGAGACCCAGTACTTC.